The entry below describes one T cell receptor beta chain. Its antigen is not identified. This specimen belongs to a study of beta chain features in type 1 diabetes. Sequencing targeted expressed TCRB transcripts, as all isolated RNA had been reverse transcribed. The assay was immunoSEQ multiplex PCR, and TCRdb's table has in-frame clones only and misses some. The data contain 110,000 to 150,000 clones, 6% to 7.5% of them singletons. The CDR3 runs 17 residues. Looked up from germline, CDR1 is SEHNR and CDR2 is FQNEAQ (reference sequence). V shed 5 bases and J 0 bases; nucleotides not matched to a gene: 8. Study-wide results and caveats: Highly expressing activated T cells could be over-counted with a cDNA template.

The chain uses TRBV7-9 and TRBJ1-3; 9 nucleotides match TRBD1. The receptor was isolated from a woman aged 25 to 39 in good health. The sequencing input was central memory CD4+ T cells from blood. CDR3 protein: CASSPRTGVFSGNTIYF. The CDR3 DNA reads TGTGCCAGCAGCCCAAGGACAGGGGTTTTCTCTGGAAACACCATATATTTT.